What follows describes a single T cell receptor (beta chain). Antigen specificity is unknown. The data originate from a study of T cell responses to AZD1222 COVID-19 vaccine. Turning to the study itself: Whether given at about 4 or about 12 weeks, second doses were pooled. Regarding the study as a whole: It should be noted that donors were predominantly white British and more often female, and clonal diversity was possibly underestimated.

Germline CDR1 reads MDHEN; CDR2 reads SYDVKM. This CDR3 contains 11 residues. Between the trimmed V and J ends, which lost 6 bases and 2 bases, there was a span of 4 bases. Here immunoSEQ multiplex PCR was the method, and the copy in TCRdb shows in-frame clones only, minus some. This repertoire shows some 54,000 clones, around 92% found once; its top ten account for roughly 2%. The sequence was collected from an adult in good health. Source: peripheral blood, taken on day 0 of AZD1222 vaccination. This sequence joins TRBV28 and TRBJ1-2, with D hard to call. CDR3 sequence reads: CASRQNYGYTF. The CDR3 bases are TGTGCCAGCAGGCAGAACTATGGCTACACCTTC.